The TCR beta chain under discussion was sequenced for a study of blood T cell repertoires in COVID-19. Across the whole study: The United States, Italy and Spain supplied acute and convalescent COVID-19 samples. T cells, B-cell-depleted T cells, or PBMCs supplied cDNA or gDNA.

V lost 7 bases and J lost 1; bases outside the gene matches: 11. The CDR3 is 17 amino acids. Germline assignment: CDR1 SEHNR and CDR2 FQNEAQ (reference sequence). Per the study methods: Nucleated cell number was recorded as an estimate derived from reference gene primer amplification. Produced via immunoSEQ multiplex PCR; TCRdb's table is partial and in-frame only. From that table come the V and J calls and clone size; the DNA was used to work out D and trimming. The sample yields tens of thousands of clones, approximately 88% seen once. J is TRBJ2-2 and V is TRBV7-9; TRBD1 agrees at 8 bases. The sequencing input was peripheral blood. The sequence derives from an elderly man with acute or convalescent COVID-19. The CDR3 region is CASNDRSDRGNTGELFF. CDR3 coding DNA: TGTGCCAGCAACGACAGGTCCGACAGGGGGAACACCGGGGAGCTGTTTTTT.